These T cell receptor beta chains were read from a single sample in a study of T-cell reconstitution after alpha-beta-depleted transplantation in children. TCRdb reanalysed the PCR reads using MiXCR and keeps one entry per CDR3 protein. The data hold about 980,000 distinct CDR3 sequences, with 25% to 35% observed a single time. The specimen comprised PBMCs, mostly from graft donor cells, sampled 360 days after TCRalphabeta/CD19-depleted stem cell transplant. The origin of the receptors is a boy less than two years old who had a stem cell transplant for SCID, so the T cells may come from the graft donor. The CDR3 runs from the conserved cysteine through the conserved F or W. A D gene is named only where the DNA matches it firmly. A row's size may be missing; if present it is once, few, many or a size class.

>.|TRBJ2-3|TRBV7-2|few
TGTGCCAGCAGCAGGGAGAACACAGATACGCAGTATTTT
CASSRENTDTQYF
>TRBD1|TRBJ2-7|TRBV7-9|many
TGTGCCAGCAGCCGTGGACAGGCAAACTACGAGCAGTACTTC
CASSRGQANYEQYF
>.|TRBJ1-1|TRBV7-2|.
TGTGCCAGCAGTCCCTTCCGGACGAACACTGAAGCTTTCTTT
CASSPFRTNTEAFF
>.|TRBJ1-5|TRBV6-1|.
TGTGCCAGCAGTCCGGAGAACAGGGCACAGCCCCAGCATTTT
CASSPENRAQPQHF
>TRBD1|TRBJ2-2|TRBV4-1|few
TGCGCCAGCAGCCAGATGGGGGGACAGGGGGCTTCCGGGGAGCTGTTTTTT
CASSQMGGQGASGELFF
>TRBD1|TRBJ2-2|TRBV6-2/TRBV6-3|once
TGTGCCAGCAGAACAGGGGGCAAGACCGGGGAGCTGTTTTTT
CASRTGGKTGELFF
>.|TRBJ1-1|TRBV7-3|.
TGTGCCAGCAAACTGTCGGGCTCTATTACTGAAGCTTTCTTT
CASKLSGSITEAFF
>.|TRBJ1-5|TRBV20-1|few
TGCAGTGCTAGAGAGCTTCCCCTTGGGCAGCCCCAGCATTTT
CSARELPLGQPQHF
>TRBD1|TRBJ2-1|TRBV20-1|.
TGCAGTGCTGGATCGGGACAGGGGTACAATGAGCAGTTCTTC
CSAGSGQGYNEQFF
>TRBD2|TRBJ2-2|TRBV24-1|few
TGTGCCACCAGTGACCGTTCGGGACTAGGCGGCGGGGAGCTGTTTTTT
CATSDRSGLGGGELFF
>.|TRBJ2-7|TRBV12-3/TRBV12-4|.
TGTGCCAGCAGTTTAGCGCTTCGGGCCCCCGAGCAGTACTTC
CASSLALRAPEQYF
>TRBD1|TRBJ1-4|TRBV18|few
TGTGCCAGCTCACCAGGACAGGAATGGAGGAAACTGTTTTTT
CASSPGQEWRKLFF
>.|TRBJ1-1|TRBV29-1|few
TGCAGCGTTGAAGAGCGGACACCCAACACTGAAGCTTTCTTT
CSVEERTPNTEAFF
>TRBD1|TRBJ1-3|TRBV4-3|.
TGCGCCAGCAGCCAAGGGACAGGGGACTCTGGAAACACCATATATTTT
CASSQGTGDSGNTIYF
>TRBD2|TRBJ2-7|TRBV12-3/TRBV12-4|.
TGTGCCAGCAGTTTAGAACTAGCGGGGGCCTACGAGCAGTACTTC
CASSLELAGAYEQYF
>.|TRBJ2-7|TRBV21-1|few
TGTGCCAGCAGCGCGCTGGGTGGACAACCGGCAAGGTACTTC
CASSALGGQPARYF
>TRBD1|TRBJ2-5|TRBV10-3|few
TGTGCCATCAGAGACGGGACAGGGCGGGAGACCCAGTACTTC
CAIRDGTGRETQYF
>TRBD1|TRBJ1-1|TRBV30|few
TGTGCCTGGACGAGATCAGGGGGGAACACTGAAGCTTTCTTT
CAWTRSGGNTEAFF
>TRBD1|TRBJ2-7|TRBV20-1|few
TGCAGTGCGCTAAAAGGGACAGGATCCTACGAGCAGTACTTC
CSALKGTGSYEQYF
>.|TRBJ2-1|TRBV20-1|.
TGCAGTGCTAGAATAGACAATGAGCAGTTCTTC
CSARIDNEQFF
>.|TRBJ2-3|TRBV28|few
TGTGCCAGCAGTCTCACCGGGACGCTCATTAGCACAGATACGCAGTATTTT
CASSLTGTLISTDTQYF